This TCR beta chain was recovered during a study of blood T cell repertoires in COVID-19. Assay used: immunoSEQ multiplex PCR; TCRdb lists only in-frame clones, some missing. The sample lists 300,000 to 350,000 clones, 87% occurring once. The CDR3 totals 14 residues. Germline values: CDR1 MDHEN, CDR2 SYDVKM. V shed 3 bases and J 8 bases; nucleotides not matched to a gene: 5. The source is a man aged 25 to 40 with COVID-19, enrolled during active disease. The chain links TRBV28 to TRBJ1-3, with 9 bases fitting TRBD1. The sequenced sample consisted of peripheral blood. In nucleotides, the CDR3 is TGTGCCAGCAGTTTGGGGGGACAGGGATACACCATATATTTT. Translating it yields CASSLGGQGYTIYF.